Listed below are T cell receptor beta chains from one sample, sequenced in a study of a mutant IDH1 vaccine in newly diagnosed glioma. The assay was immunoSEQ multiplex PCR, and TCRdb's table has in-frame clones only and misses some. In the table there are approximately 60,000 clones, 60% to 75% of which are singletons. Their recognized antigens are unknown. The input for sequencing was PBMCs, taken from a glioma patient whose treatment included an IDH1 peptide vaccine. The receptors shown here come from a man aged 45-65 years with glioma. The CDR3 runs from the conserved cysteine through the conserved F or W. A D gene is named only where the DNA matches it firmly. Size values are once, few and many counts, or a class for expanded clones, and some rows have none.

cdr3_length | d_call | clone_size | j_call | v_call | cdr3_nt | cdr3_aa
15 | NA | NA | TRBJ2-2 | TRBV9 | TGTGCCAGCAGCGTAGTAGGGGGACGCACCGGGGAGCTGTTTTTT | CASSVVGGRTGELFF
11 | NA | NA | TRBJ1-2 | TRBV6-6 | TGTGCCAGCAGGCGGAATAATGGCTACACCTTC | CASRRNNGYTF
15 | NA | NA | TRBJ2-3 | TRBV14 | TGTGCCAGCAGCCAAAATCCAGGGCGCACAGATACGCAGTATTTT | CASSQNPGRTDTQYF
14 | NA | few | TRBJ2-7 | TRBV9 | TGTGCCAGCAGCGTAGAGGAGAGGACCTACGAGCAGTACTTC | CASSVEERTYEQYF
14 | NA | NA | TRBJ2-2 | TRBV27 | TGTGCCAGCAGTCCGGGAGAGTACGCCGGGGAGCTGTTTTTT | CASSPGEYAGELFF
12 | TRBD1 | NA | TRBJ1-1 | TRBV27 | TGTGCCAGCAGTTTTCAGGGGGCTGAAGCTTTCTTT | CASSFQGAEAFF
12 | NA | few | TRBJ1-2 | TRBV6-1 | TGTGCCAGCATAGGGATGGACTATGGCTACACCTTC | CASIGMDYGYTF
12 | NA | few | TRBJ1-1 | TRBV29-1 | TGCAGCGTGGCGGACAGAGGATCTGAAGCTTTCTTT | CSVADRGSEAFF
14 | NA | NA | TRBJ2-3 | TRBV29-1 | TGCAGCGTTAGTAGAGTTGGGGGCACAGATACGCAGTATTTT | CSVSRVGGTDTQYF
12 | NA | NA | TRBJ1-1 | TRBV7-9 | TGTGCCAGCAGCTCCCTGGCGCCTAGGGCTTTCTTT | CASSSLAPRAFF
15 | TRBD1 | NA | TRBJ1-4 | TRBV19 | TGTGCCAGTAGGCCACCGGGACAGGGGAATGAAAAACTGTTTTTT | CASRPPGQGNEKLFF
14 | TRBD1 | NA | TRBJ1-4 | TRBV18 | TGTGCCAGCTCCCGACAGGGGCGAAATGAAAAACTGTTTTTT | CASSRQGRNEKLFF
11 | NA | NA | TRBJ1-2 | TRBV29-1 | TGCAGCGTCTCAGGGCGTTCTGGCTACACCTTC | CSVSGRSGYTF
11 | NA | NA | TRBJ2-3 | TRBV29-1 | TGCAGCGTTGAAGGGGAGGACACGCAGTATTTT | CSVEGEDTQYF
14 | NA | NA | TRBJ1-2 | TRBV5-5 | TGTGCCAGCAGCCCCCAGGGAGGGAACTATGGCTACACCTTC | CASSPQGGNYGYTF
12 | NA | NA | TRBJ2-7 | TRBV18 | TGTGCCAGCTCACCCCGGGACTACGAGCAGTACTTC | CASSPRDYEQYF
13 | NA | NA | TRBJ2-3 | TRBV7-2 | TGTGCCAGCAGCGCGGGGTACACAGATACGCAGTATTTT | CASSAGYTDTQYF
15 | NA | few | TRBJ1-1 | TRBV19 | TGTGCCAGTAGTATGGGTAGGGCTTCGGGCACTGAAGCTTTCTTT | CASSMGRASGTEAFF